The 17 T cell receptor beta chains below were found in one sample sequenced in a study of neurological immune-mediated disorders. MiXCR was run by TCRdb on the 5' RACE reads, yielding one entry per CDR3 protein. The sample consists of roughly 46,000 distinct CDR3 sequences, around 1.9% of them appearing once. Specimen: PBMCs. The receptors were sampled from a woman in her 40s with multiple sclerosis.

This clonotype was picked up many times. The genes are TRBV29-1 and TRBJ1-1; maybe TRBD1 (6 bases). Germline V gene sequence: CDR1 SQVTM, CDR2 ANQGSEA. Trimming removed 5 bases at V and 1 base at J, with 17 bases between. The CDR3 has 15 residues. DNA of the CDR3: TGCAGCGTTCAACAGGGAGGACCAAGGAACACTGAAGCTTTCTTT. Translating gives CSVQQGGPRNTEAFF. The complete variable domain, with remaining parts taken from reference TRBV29-1 and TRBJ1-1, reads SAVISQKPSRDICQRGTSLTIQCQVDSQVTMMFWYRQQPGQSLTLIATANQGSEATYESGFVIDKFPISRPNLTFSTLTVSNMSPEDSSIYLCSVQQGGPRNTEAFFGQGTRLTVV.

The sample holds many counts of this clonotype. This rearrangement joins TRBV7-2 to TRBJ1-2; D is ambiguous. The V end lost 6 bases, the J end lost 6 bases, and 17 bases lay between the germline ends. The CDR3 sequence is 14 residues long. Per germline, CDR1 SGHTA and CDR2 FQGNSA. CDR3 nucleotides: TGTGCCAGCAGACTTACAACCCTGACTGATGGCTACACCTTC. Residues: CASRLTTLTDGYTF.

This clonotype has ten or more counts. The chain couples TRBV3-1 to TRBJ2-7; weak D call: TRBD1 (6 bases). In germline, CDR1 is LGHDT, CDR2 YNNKEL (reference sequence). The CDR3 has 14 amino acids. Trimming left V 3 bases short and J 4 bases short, with 13 bases between. This CDR3 reads CASSHFDRIYEQYF. CDR3 DNA: TGTGCCAGCAGCCACTTTGACAGGATTTACGAGCAGTACTTC.

This clonotype was detected many times. V usage is TRBV30 and J usage is TRBJ1-5; D remains unclear. V gave up 1 base and J gave up 2 bases, with 9 bases separating them. Germline CDR1 and CDR2: GTSNPN and SVGIG (reference sequence). This CDR3 contains 14 residues. The CDR3 sequence: CAWSETGGNQPQHF. The CDR3 DNA follows: TGTGCCTGGAGTGAGACCGGGGGCAATCAGCCCCAGCATTTT.

This clonotype was seen ten or more times. The rearrangement joins TRBV20-1 to TRBJ1-2; D is uncertain. The CDR3 spans 12 residues. V was cut by 6 bases and J by 2 bases, with 10 bases left in between. In germline, CDR1 is DFQATT, CDR2 SNEGSKA (reference sequence). DNA of the CDR3: TGCAGTGCCGCCGAGCGAAACTATGGCTACACCTTC. This encodes CSAAERNYGYTF.

This clonotype was counted at least ten times. V usage is TRBV7-8 and J usage is TRBJ1-2; D gene unclear. The CDR3 loop spans 13 amino acids. Trimming stripped 2 bases from V and 0 bases from J, with 4 bases between. Germline CDR1 is SGHVS and CDR2 is FQNEAQ. DNA for the CDR3: TGTGCCAGCAGCTTAAGGGCTAACTATGGCTACACCTTC. It is translated as CASSLRANYGYTF.

In this sample, this clonotype turned up many times. The chain links TRBV9 to TRBJ2-1; D gene ambiguous. V dropped 0 bases and J dropped 5 bases, with 6 bases sitting between them. The CDR3 totals 13 residues. Germline CDR1 reads SGDLS; CDR2 reads YYNGEE. The chain's CDR3 is CASSVATNNEQFF. The CDR3 bases are TGTGCCAGCAGCGTAGCCACCAACAATGAGCAGTTCTTC.

This clonotype has at least ten counts. CDR3 DNA sequence: TGCAGTGCTATGACCCCCAATCAGCCCCAGCATTTT. Translating it yields CSAMTPNQPQHF. The rearrangement uses TRBV20-1 and TRBJ1-5; D gene unclear. Germline V CDR1 and CDR2: DFQATT, SNEGSKA (reference sequence). There are 12 residues in the CDR3. V was shortened by 4 bases and J by 3 bases, with 7 bases between the two germline ends.

This clonotype was picked up many times. J is TRBJ1-2 and V is TRBV3-1, with D perhaps TRBD1 (6 bases). There are 16 residues in the CDR3. V was trimmed by 7 bases and J by 1 base, leaving 19 bases between them. In germline, CDR1 is LGHDT, CDR2 YNNKEL (reference sequence). This chain's CDR3 is CASTGGSGLLNYGYTF. The CDR3 DNA follows: TGTGCCAGCACGGGGGGCTCCGGCTTGCTTAACTATGGCTACACCTTC.

This clonotype was seen repeatedly, ten times or more. This chain joins TRBV9 and TRBJ1-2; TRBD1 matches 11 bases. The junction had 12 bases not matched to a gene; V was cut back by 4 bases and J by 7 bases. The CDR3 spans 16 residues. Germline V gives CDR1 SGDLS, CDR2 YYNGEE. This chain's CDR3 is CASSQKLDRGLGGYTF. In DNA form, the CDR3 reads TGTGCCAGCAGCCAAAAACTGGACAGGGGGCTGGGTGGCTACACCTTC.

At least ten counts were recorded for this clonotype. This sequence joins TRBV20-1 and TRBJ2-3, with D perhaps matching TRBD1 or TRBD2 (5 bases each). Trimming stripped 4 bases from V and 0 bases from J, with 17 bases between. The CDR3 runs to 16 residues. Per germline, CDR1 DFQATT and CDR2 SNEGSKA (reference sequence). This CDR3 is CSANGAGSSSTDTQYF. The CDR3 nucleotides read TGCAGTGCTAACGGGGCTGGTTCTTCTAGCACAGATACGCAGTATTTT.

This clonotype came up many times. This chain links TRBV5-1 with TRBJ2-2, with D uncertain. CDR1 is SGHRS and CDR2 is YFSETQ in the germline V gene. Between the trimmed V and J ends, which lost 1 base and 0 bases, there was a span of 7 bases. The CDR3 contains 15 residues. The CDR3: CASSLSTANTGELFF. CDR3 nucleotide sequence: TGCGCCAGCAGCTTGTCGACGGCGAACACCGGGGAGCTGTTTTTT.

The table lists this clonotype with many counts. This chain connects TRBV4-2 to TRBJ1-4, with D possibly TRBD1 on 6 matching bases. Per germline, CDR1 LGHNA and CDR2 YNFKEQ. The CDR3 length is 17 residues. V was pared by 0 bases and J by 0 bases, with 11 bases between. Here the CDR3 reads CASSQDPTGPTNEKLFF. Written as DNA, the CDR3 is TGTGCCAGCAGCCAAGATCCCACAGGGCCAACTAATGAAAAACTGTTTTTT.

There are many counts of this clonotype. This chain links TRBV10-3 with TRBJ1-1; 9 bases map to TRBD1. The CDR3 consists of 14 residues. V dropped 6 bases and J dropped 4; count of bases not matched to a gene: 6. The germline gives CDR1 ENHRY, CDR2 SYGVKD. The chain's CDR3 is CAISRTGVGTEAFF. The DNA of the CDR3 is TGTGCCATCAGCCGGACAGGGGTTGGCACTGAAGCTTTCTTT.

The sample holds many counts of this clonotype. The rearrangement uses TRBV29-1 and TRBJ1-3; D remains unclear. V shed 1 base and J shed 0 bases, with 13 bases lying between them. The CDR3 length is 16 residues. Germline CDR1 is SQVTM and CDR2 is ANQGSEA. This CDR3 reads CSVEVRTAISGNTIYF. In nucleotides, the CDR3 is TGCAGCGTTGAAGTCCGGACTGCTATCTCTGGAAACACCATATATTTT.

This clonotype has ten or more counts. The chain recombines TRBV20-1 with TRBJ2-1; TRBD2 aligns across 8 bases. The J segment lost 2 bases and the V segment lost 0 bases, leaving 6 bases of the junction unmatched. The length of the CDR3 is 16 residues. Germline CDR1 and CDR2: DFQATT and SNEGSKA (reference sequence). In nucleotides, the CDR3 is TGCAGTGCTAGAGATTCCAGCGGGAGCCCCTACAATGAGCAGTTCTTC. Amino acid sequence: CSARDSSGSPYNEQFF.

This clonotype showed up many times. The gene calls are TRBV5-1 and TRBJ1-3; TRBD1 matches 7 bases. The germline CDR1 and CDR2 sequences are SGHRS and YFSETQ. The V and J ends lost 4 bases and 0 bases, in that order; junction bases with no gene match: 7. This CDR3 spans 16 amino acids. The DNA for the CDR3 is TGCGCCAGCAGCCCTCAGGGGGGGAGCTCTGGAAACACCATATATTTT. Its translation is CASSPQGGSSGNTIYF.